Listed below are T cell receptor beta chains from one sample, sequenced in a study of cytomegalovirus exposure and HLA in healthy donors. Produced via immunoSEQ multiplex PCR; TCRdb's table is partial and in-frame only. The data contain tens of thousands of clones, about 87% of them singletons. Sequenced sample: PBMCs. These receptors originate from a woman younger than 35 in good health and CMV-seropositive. The CDR3 runs from the conserved cysteine through the conserved F or W. A D gene is named only where the DNA matches it firmly. Some rows mark clone size as missing; the rest say once, few, many or name a class of expanded clone.

13,TRBV11-2,NA,NA,TRBJ1-5,TGTGCCAGCAGTTACAGGGGCAATCAGCCCCAGCATTTT,CASSYRGNQPQHF
14,TRBV6-6,NA,TRBD1,TRBJ1-1,TGTGCCAGCAGCCCGGGACAGGGGAACACTGAAGCTTTCTTT,CASSPGQGNTEAFF
15,TRBV7-9,NA,NA,TRBJ2-3,TGTGCCAGCAGCTATTCAGTTTTGGGCACAGATACGCAGTATTTT,CASSYSVLGTDTQYF
12,TRBV25-1,NA,NA,TRBJ2-3,TGTGCCAGCCGTATCTATTCGGATACGCAGTATTTT,CASRIYSDTQYF
15,TRBV11-2,once,TRBD1,TRBJ2-7,TGTGCCAGCAGCCGACAGGGGGGAGGCGCCTACGAGCAGTACTTC,CASSRQGGGAYEQYF
15,TRBV5-8,NA,NA,TRBJ1-4,TGTGCCAGCAGCTTGGTTCCAGGGTCGCCTGAAAAACTGTTTTTT,CASSLVPGSPEKLFF
15,TRBV6-4,once,TRBD2,TRBJ2-3,TGTGCCAGCAGCACTAGCGGGAGTAGCACAGATACGCAGTATTTT,CASSTSGSSTDTQYF
13,TRBV28,NA,NA,TRBJ2-4,TGTGCCAGCAGTTTGAGGTCCAAAAACATTCAGTACTTC,CASSLRSKNIQYF
14,TRBV6-1,NA,TRBD1,TRBJ2-1,TGTGCCATACCGGGACAGCACGCTCACAATGAGCAGTTCTTC,CAIPGQHAHNEQFF
15,TRBV13,NA,TRBD2,TRBJ2-1,TGTGCCAGCAGCCCCGGGACTAGCGGTCACAATGAGCAGTTCTTC,CASSPGTSGHNEQFF
14,TRBV10-3,NA,NA,TRBJ1-1,TGTGCCATCAGGGCTATACAGGGCCCCACTGAAGCTTTCTTT,CAIRAIQGPTEAFF
13,TRBV4-1,NA,NA,TRBJ2-7,TGCGCCAGCAGCCAACCAGGCCCCAACGAGCAGTACTTC,CASSQPGPNEQYF
14,TRBV6-5,NA,NA,TRBJ2-5,TGTGCCAGCAGTTACCGGGAGCACGTTGAGACCCAGTACTTC,CASSYREHVETQYF
14,TRBV4-1,once,NA,TRBJ1-5,TGCGCCAGCAGCCCATCGGGGGGCAATCAGCCCCAGCATTTT,CASSPSGGNQPQHF
15,TRBV9,once,NA,TRBJ2-3,TGTGCCAGCAGCGTTTACGACAGGAGCACAGATACGCAGTATTTT,CASSVYDRSTDTQYF
15,TRBV5-1,NA,NA,TRBJ1-1,TGCGCCAGCAGCCTAAAGTCGGGGGGTAACACTGAAGCTTTCTTT,CASSLKSGGNTEAFF
15,TRBV4-2,NA,NA,TRBJ2-7,TGTGCCAGCAGCCGAGAACAGGAAGGTTACTACGAGCAGTACTTC,CASSREQEGYYEQYF
15,TRBV9,NA,NA,TRBJ2-5,TGTGCCAGCAGCGCCGAAGGGGGTGTACAAGAGACCCAGTACTTC,CASSAEGGVQETQYF
15,TRBV6-4,NA,NA,TRBJ1-2,TGTGCCAGCAGTGGAGGGAGTGGAGAGTCGGGCGGCTACACCTTC,CASSGGSGESGGYTF
12,TRBV5-5,NA,NA,TRBJ2-7,TGTGCCAGCAGCGATTCGGGGTACGAGCAGTACTTC,CASSDSGYEQYF
15,TRBV2,once,TRBD2,TRBJ2-2,TGTGCCAGCAGGAGAGCGGGGCGGGACACCGGGGAGCTGTTTTTT,CASRRAGRDTGELFF
14,TRBV28,NA,TRBD1,TRBJ2-3,TGTGCCAGCTCGCCGGGACAGCATGTGGATACGCAGTATTTT,CASSPGQHVDTQYF
20,TRBV21-1,NA,NA,TRBJ1-2,TGTGCCAGCAGGCCCTGCTCGAGGATTCGCCTAGTACTTTATAACTATGGCTACACCTTC,CASRPCSRIRLVLYNYGYTF
15,TRBV29-1,NA,TRBD2,TRBJ2-7,TGCAGCGTTGCATCCCTAGCGGGAGGATCCTACGAGCAGTACTTC,CSVASLAGGSYEQYF
15,TRBV7-8,NA,NA,TRBJ2-5,TGTGCCAGCAGCGCCTGGGTCCTGACTAAAGAGACCCAGTACTTC,CASSAWVLTKETQYF
15,TRBV6-6,NA,TRBD2,TRBJ2-2,TGTGCCAGCAGTCAAACTAGCGGAGACACCGGGGAGCTGTTTTTT,CASSQTSGDTGELFF
15,TRBV7-8,few,TRBD1,TRBJ2-1,TGTGCCAGCAGCTTAGTAGGACAGGGGCACAATGAGCAGTTCTTC,CASSLVGQGHNEQFF
14,TRBV2,NA,NA,TRBJ1-4,TGTGCCAGCAGACGGACAAGCACTAATGAAAAACTGTTTTTT,CASRRTSTNEKLFF
14,TRBV5-4,once,TRBD2,TRBJ2-7,TGTGCCAGCAGCTTGATAGCGGGAGGAAACGAGCAGTACTTC,CASSLIAGGNEQYF
16,TRBV19,NA,TRBD2,TRBJ2-7,TGTGCCAGTAGTGCGAAGTCTGCTAGCGGGGGATTCGAGCAGTACTTC,CASSAKSASGGFEQYF
16,TRBV6-6,NA,NA,TRBJ2-2,TGTGCCAGCAGTTACTCGGCAACCGCGGGGACCGGGGAGCTGTTTTTT,CASSYSATAGTGELFF
14,TRBV7-9,NA,NA,TRBJ1-4,TGTGCCAGCAGCTCCGGACAGAATAATGAAAAACTGTTTTTT,CASSSGQNNEKLFF
15,TRBV5-4,NA,TRBD2,TRBJ2-1,TGTGCCAGCAGCGCGACCCAGCGGGAGGGAGACGAGCAGTTCTTC,CASSATQREGDEQFF
14,TRBV5-6,NA,TRBD1,TRBJ1-5,TGTGCCAGCAGCAAACTACAGGGGAATCAGCCCCAGCATTTT,CASSKLQGNQPQHF
12,TRBV2,NA,NA,TRBJ2-3,TGTGCCAGCAGTATAGGGGCAGATACGCAGTATTTT,CASSIGADTQYF
10,TRBV30,few,NA,TRBJ1-1,TGTGCCTGGGAAGCCACTGAAGCTTTCTTT,CAWEATEAFF
14,TRBV6-5,NA,NA,TRBJ1-1,TGTGCCAGCAGTTACTCGTACCGAGTCACTGAAGCTTTCTTT,CASSYSYRVTEAFF
14,TRBV15,NA,NA,TRBJ2-5,TGTGCCACCAGCAGAGATGTGAAGGAGGAGACCCAGTACTTC,CATSRDVKEETQYF